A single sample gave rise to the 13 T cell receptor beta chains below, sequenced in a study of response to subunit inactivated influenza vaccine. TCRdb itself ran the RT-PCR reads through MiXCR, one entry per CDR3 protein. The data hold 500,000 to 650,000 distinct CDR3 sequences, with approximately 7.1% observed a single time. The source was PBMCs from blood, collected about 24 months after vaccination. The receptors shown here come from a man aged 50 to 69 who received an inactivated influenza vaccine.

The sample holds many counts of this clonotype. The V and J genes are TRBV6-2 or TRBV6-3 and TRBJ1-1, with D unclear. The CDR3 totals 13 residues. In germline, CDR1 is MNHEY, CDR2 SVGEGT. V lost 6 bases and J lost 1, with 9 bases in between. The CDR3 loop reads CASRGVGNTEAFF. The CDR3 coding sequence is TGTGCCAGCAGGGGCGTGGGGAACACTGAAGCTTTCTTT.

The CDR3 region has the DNA TGTGCCAGCACCCCCGAGGGCAACAATGAGCAGTTCTTC. Its translation is CASTPEGNNEQFF. The V call is TRBV7-9, the J call TRBJ2-1, with D possibly TRBD2 on 5 matching bases. V was pared by 7 bases and J by 5 bases, with 12 bases between. This CDR3 is 13 amino acids long. Germline CDR1 and CDR2: SEHNR and FQNEAQ (reference sequence).

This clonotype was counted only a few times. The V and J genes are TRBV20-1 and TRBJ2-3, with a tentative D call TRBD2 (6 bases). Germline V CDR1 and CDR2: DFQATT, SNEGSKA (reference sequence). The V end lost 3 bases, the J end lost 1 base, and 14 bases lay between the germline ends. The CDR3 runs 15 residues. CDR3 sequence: CSASRLGIGTDTQYF. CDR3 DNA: TGCAGTGCTAGTCGACTAGGGATAGGCACAGATACGCAGTATTTT.

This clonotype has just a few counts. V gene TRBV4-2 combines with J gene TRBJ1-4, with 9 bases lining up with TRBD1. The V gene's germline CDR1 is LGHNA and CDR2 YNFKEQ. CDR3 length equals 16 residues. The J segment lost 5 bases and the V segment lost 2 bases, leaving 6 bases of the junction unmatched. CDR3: CASSQFGTGRNEKLFF. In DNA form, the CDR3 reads TGTGCCAGCAGCCAATTCGGGACAGGGCGAAATGAAAAACTGTTTTTT.

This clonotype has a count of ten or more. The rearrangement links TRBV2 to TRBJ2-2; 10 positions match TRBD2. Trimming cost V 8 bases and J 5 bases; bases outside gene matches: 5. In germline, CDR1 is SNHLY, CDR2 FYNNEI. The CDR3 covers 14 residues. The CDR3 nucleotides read TGTGCCAGCCGGGCTAGCGGGGGAACCGGGGAGCTGTTTTTT. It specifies CASRASGGTGELFF.

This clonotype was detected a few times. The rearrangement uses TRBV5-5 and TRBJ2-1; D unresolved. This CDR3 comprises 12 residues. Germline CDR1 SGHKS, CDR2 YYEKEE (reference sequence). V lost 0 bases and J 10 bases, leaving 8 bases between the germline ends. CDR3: CASSLDLREQFF. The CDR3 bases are TGTGCCAGCAGCTTGGACCTTAGAGAGCAGTTCTTC.

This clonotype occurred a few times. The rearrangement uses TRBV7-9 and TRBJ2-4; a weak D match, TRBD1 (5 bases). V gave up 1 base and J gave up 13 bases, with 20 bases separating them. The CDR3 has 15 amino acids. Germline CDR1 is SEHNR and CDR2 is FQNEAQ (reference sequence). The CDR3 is CASSLGGEASVQQYF. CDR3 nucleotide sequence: TGTGCCAGCAGCTTAGGGGGCGAAGCTTCGGTCCAACAGTACTTC.

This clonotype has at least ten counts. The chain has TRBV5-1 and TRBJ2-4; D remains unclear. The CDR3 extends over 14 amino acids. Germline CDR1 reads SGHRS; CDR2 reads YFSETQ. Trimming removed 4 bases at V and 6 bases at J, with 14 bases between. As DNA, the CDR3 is TGCGCCAGCAGCCAACTGGATGGCGGAAACATTCAGTACTTC. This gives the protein CASSQLDGGNIQYF.

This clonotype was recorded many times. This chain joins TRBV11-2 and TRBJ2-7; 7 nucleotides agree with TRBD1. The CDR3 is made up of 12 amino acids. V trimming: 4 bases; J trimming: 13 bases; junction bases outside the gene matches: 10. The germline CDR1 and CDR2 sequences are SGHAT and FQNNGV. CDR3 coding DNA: TGTGCCAGCAGCTACCTAGGACAGGCTCCCTACTTC. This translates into CASSYLGQAPYF.

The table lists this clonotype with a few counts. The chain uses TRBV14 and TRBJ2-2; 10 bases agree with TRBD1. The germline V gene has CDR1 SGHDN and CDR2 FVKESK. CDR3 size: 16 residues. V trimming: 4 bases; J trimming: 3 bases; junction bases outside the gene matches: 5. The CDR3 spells CASSRDRGQDTGELFF. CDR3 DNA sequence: TGTGCCAGCAGCCGCGACAGGGGGCAGGACACCGGGGAGCTGTTTTTT.

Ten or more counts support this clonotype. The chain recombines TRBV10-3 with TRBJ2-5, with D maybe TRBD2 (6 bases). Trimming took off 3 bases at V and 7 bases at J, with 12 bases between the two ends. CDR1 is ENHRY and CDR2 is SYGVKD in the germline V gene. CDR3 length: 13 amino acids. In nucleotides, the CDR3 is TGTGCCATCAGTGACGGCGGGAAGGGGACCCAGTACTTC. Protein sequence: CAISDGGKGTQYF.

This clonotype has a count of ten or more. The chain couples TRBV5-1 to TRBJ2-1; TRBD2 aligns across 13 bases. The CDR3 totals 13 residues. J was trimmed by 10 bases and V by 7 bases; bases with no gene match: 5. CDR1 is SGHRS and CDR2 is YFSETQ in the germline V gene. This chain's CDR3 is CASHPTSGGEQFF. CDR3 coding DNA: TGCGCCAGCCACCCGACTAGCGGGGGGGAGCAGTTCTTC.

DNA for the CDR3: TGTGCCAACCGCGGATGGCGGTTCCAAGAGACCCAGTACTTC. It yields the protein CANRGWRFQETQYF. The chain combines TRBV12-3 or TRBV12-4 with TRBJ2-5; no firm D call. Trimming shortened V by 10 bases and J by 1 base, and 16 bases separated the two germline ends. The CDR3 is made up of 14 amino acids.